This TCR beta chain was captured in a study of blood T cells in healthy people across ages. About this clonotype: Its antigen remains unidentified.

Study conclusions and caveats: Nothing was known about donor CMV status, and this possibly confounded expanded clonotype changes. Older age coincided with a roughly linear decline in TCR beta diversity per million T cells. A strong correlation was found between TCR beta diversity and the percentage of naive T cells.

It was with a sample-barcoded 5' primer and a J-beta primer mix that a second PCR of roughly 7 to 12 cycles was run. TCRdb fed the 5' RACE reads into MiXCR, producing one record per CDR3 protein. The data contain 890,000 or so distinct CDR3 sequences, approximately 59% of them singletons. After removal of 5 bases from V and 3 bases from J, the junction contained 4 bases not matched to a gene. This CDR3 contains 14 residues. Germline values: CDR1 LGHNA, CDR2 YSLEER. Total RNA, at least 6 micrograms per sample, was extracted from PBMCs. The receptor was isolated from a young man in good health. The sequencing sample was made of blood. The gene calls are TRBV4-3 and TRBJ1-2, with 9 positions matching TRBD1. In DNA, the CDR3 is TGCGCCAGCAGCAAGGGGGACAGGGACTATGGCTACACCTTC. Translating gives CASSKGDRDYGYTF.